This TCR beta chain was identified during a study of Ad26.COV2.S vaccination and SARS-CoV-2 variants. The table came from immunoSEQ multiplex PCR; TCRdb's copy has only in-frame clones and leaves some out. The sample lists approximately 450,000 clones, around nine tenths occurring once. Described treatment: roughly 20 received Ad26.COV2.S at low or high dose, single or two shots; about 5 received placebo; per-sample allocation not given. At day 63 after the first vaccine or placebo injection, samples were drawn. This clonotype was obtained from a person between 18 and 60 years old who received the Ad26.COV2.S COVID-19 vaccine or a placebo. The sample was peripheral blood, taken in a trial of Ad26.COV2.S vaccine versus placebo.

CDR3 residues: CASSYYQTEAFF. The CDR3 nucleotides are TGTGCCAGCAGTTACTATCAAACTGAAGCTTTCTTT. This chain links TRBV6-2 or TRBV6-3 with TRBJ1-1, with D unclear. Between the trimmed V and J ends, which lost 1 base and 5 bases, there was a span of 5 bases. The CDR3 is 12 amino acids. CDR1 and CDR2 from the germline V gene are MNHEY and SVGEGT.